Presented here are 17 T cell receptor beta chains from one specimen sequenced in a study of blood T cell repertoires in COVID-19. TCRdb keeps only in-frame clones here, not all; method: immunoSEQ multiplex PCR. This table holds 120,000 or so clones, about 92% found once. The sequencing sample was made of peripheral blood. The receptors originated from a man between 60 and 70 years old with COVID-19, enrolled during active disease.

The chain carries TRBV3-1 (or the pseudogene TRBV3-2) and TRBJ1-5; TRBD1 might be the D (5 bases). Germline loops: CDR1 LGHDT, CDR2 YNNKEL (reference sequence). The CDR3 is 13 amino acids. Trimming cost V 6 bases and J 5 bases, with 11 bases left between them. The CDR3 DNA is TGTGCCAGCAGTTACTCAGGGTATCAGCCCCAGCATTTT. The encoded protein is CASSYSGYQPQHF.

The V call is TRBV30, the J call TRBJ1-5, with D possibly matching TRBD1 (6 bases). The V end lost 3 bases, the J end lost 6 bases, and 9 bases lay between the germline ends. The germline V gene has CDR1 GTSNPN and CDR2 SVGIG (reference sequence). The CDR3 contains 12 residues. The CDR3 bases are TGTGCCTGGAGACAGGGCGGTCAGCCCCAGCATTTT. Its protein product is CAWRQGGQPQHF.

This chain uses TRBV3-1 (or the pseudogene TRBV3-2) with TRBJ1-4; unclear D gene. V lost 4 bases, J lost 8 bases, and 5 bases lay in between. CDR3 size: 11 residues. Germline loops: CDR1 LGHDT, CDR2 YNNKEL (reference sequence). CDR3 DNA sequence: TGTGCCAGCAGCCTACTAGAAAAACTGTTTTTT. Translating gives CASSLLEKLFF.

Only one count was recorded for this clone. This chain connects TRBV3-1 (or the pseudogene TRBV3-2) to TRBJ1-2, with 10 bases that match TRBD1. Germline lookup yields CDR1 LGHDT and CDR2 YNNKEL (reference sequence). There are 13 residues in the CDR3. V gave up 6 bases and J gave up 6 bases; unmatched junction bases: 4. The CDR3 DNA is TGTGCCAGCAGAGTCGGGACAGGGGATGGCTACACCTTC. This encodes CASRVGTGDGYTF.

The rearrangement joins TRBV28 to TRBJ2-3, with D possibly matching TRBD2 (6 bases). The V and J ends lost 5 bases and 0 bases respectively, with 18 bases between them. CDR1 and CDR2 (germline): MDHEN, SYDVKM. This CDR3 spans 17 amino acids. The CDR3 loop is CASSRLLSRGSTDTQYF. Here the CDR3 DNA reads TGTGCCAGCAGTCGCCTCCTCTCGCGGGGCAGCACAGATACGCAGTATTTT. Combining the CDR3 with reference TRBV28 and TRBJ2-3 gives the whole variable domain DVKVTQSSRYLVKRTGEKVFLECVQDMDHENMFWYRQDPGLGLRLIYFSYDVKMKEKGDIPEGYSVSREKKERFSLILESASTNQTSMYLCASSRLLSRGSTDTQYFGPGTRLTVL.

The gene calls are TRBV6-1 and TRBJ1-4; tentatively, D is TRBD1 (6 bases). CDR1 MNHNS and CDR2 SASEGT come from the germline V gene. V was shortened by 8 bases and J by 0 bases, with 22 bases between the two germline ends. The CDR3 consists of 18 residues. The CDR3 sequence is CASREGGEGGATNEKLFF. The CDR3 bases are TGTGCCAGCCGAGAAGGAGGTGAAGGGGGAGCAACTAATGAAAAACTGTTTTTT.

The chain recombines TRBV6-5 with TRBJ1-5; maybe TRBD1 (5 bases). Germline lookup yields CDR1 MNHEY and CDR2 SVGAGI. The V end lost 7 bases, the J end lost 6 bases, and 13 bases lay between the germline ends. The CDR3 runs to 13 residues. The CDR3 region is CASKGIDGQPQHF. CDR3 coding DNA: TGTGCCAGCAAGGGGATTGACGGTCAGCCCCAGCATTTT.

The genes are TRBV11-1 and TRBJ2-3, with D uncertain. Trimming left V 1 base short and J 5 bases short, with 7 bases between. This CDR3 is 13 amino acids long. Per the germline V gene, CDR1 is SGHAT and CDR2 is FQDESV (reference sequence). DNA for the CDR3: TGTGCCAGCAGCTTAGGAGCAGGAGATACGCAGTATTTT. This encodes CASSLGAGDTQYF. Full variable domain (missing parts from reference TRBV11-1 and TRBJ2-3): EAEVAQSPRYKITEKSQAVAFWCDPISGHATLYWYRQILGQGPELLVQFQDESVVDDSQLPKDRFSAERLKGVDSTLKIQPAELGDSAMYLCASSLGAGDTQYFGPGTRLTVL.

This clone is labeled as medium-sized (0.01 to 0.1%). Here the CDR3 reads CASSYHRGGTSYEQYF. DNA of the CDR3: TGCGCCAGCAGCTACCACAGGGGGGGAACCTCCTACGAGCAGTACTTC. The chain is built from TRBV5-1 and TRBJ2-7; D perhaps matches TRBD1 (8 bases). Germline CDR1 is SGHRS and CDR2 is YFSETQ. V was cut by 3 bases and J by 0 bases, with 16 bases left in between. The CDR3 loop spans 16 amino acids.

J is TRBJ2-1 and V is TRBV20-1; perhaps TRBD1 as D (5 bases). In germline, CDR1 is DFQATT, CDR2 SNEGSKA (reference sequence). The V end lost 3 bases, the J end lost 7 bases, and 13 bases lay between the germline ends. The CDR3 totals 13 residues. The CDR3 DNA sequence: TGCAGTGCTAGTCCTGGGGCTTTAAATGAGCAGTTCTTC. This gives the protein CSASPGALNEQFF.

The gene calls are TRBV24-1 and TRBJ2-2; 14 bases fit TRBD2. V shed 4 bases, J shed 3 bases, and the junction held 12 bases outside the gene matches. The CDR3 has 20 amino acids. Germline CDR1 KGHDR, CDR2 SFDVKD. CDR3 amino acids: CATSEKGLAGVNLDTGELFF. CDR3 DNA: TGTGCCACCAGTGAAAAGGGACTAGCGGGAGTAAATTTAGACACCGGGGAGCTGTTTTTT.

The chain uses TRBV4-2 and TRBJ2-1; 7 nucleotides agree with TRBD2. The trim removed 0 bases at V and 0 bases at J, leaving 5 bases unmatched. The germline V gene has CDR1 LGHNA and CDR2 YNFKEQ. There are 17 residues in the CDR3. CDR3 sequence: CASSQDPSGTSYNEQFF. The CDR3 region has the DNA TGTGCCAGCAGCCAAGATCCAAGCGGGACCTCCTACAATGAGCAGTTCTTC.

This chain joins TRBV7-3 and TRBJ2-3; weak D call: TRBD1 (5 bases). The length of the CDR3 is 13 residues. Germline lookup yields CDR1 SGHTA and CDR2 FQGTGA. With 5 bases removed from V and 10 bases from J, the gap between germline ends came to 16 bases. The CDR3 bases are TGTGCCAGCAGCCAACTCCTAGGGGCGGCGCAGTATTTT. Amino acids: CASSQLLGAAQYF. Full variable domain (remainder filled in from reference TRBV7-3 and TRBJ2-3): GAGVSQTPSNKVTEKGKYVELRCDPISGHTALYWYRQSLGQGPEFLIYFQGTGAADDSGLPNDRFFAVRPEGSVSTLKIQRTERGDSAVYLCASSQLLGAAQYFGPGTRLTVL.

This rearrangement joins TRBV19 to TRBJ2-1; 10 bases match TRBD1. J gave up 2 bases and V 4 bases, and 2 bases lay outside the gene matches. Germline loops: CDR1 LNHDA, CDR2 SQIVND (reference sequence). This CDR3 contains 15 residues. CDR3: CASSTGQGAYNEQFF. The CDR3 DNA sequence: TGTGCCAGTAGTACCGGACAGGGGGCCTACAATGAGCAGTTCTTC.

The chain recombines TRBV2 with TRBJ1-2; a weak D match, TRBD1 (6 bases). Germline V gene lookup returns CDR1 SNHLY and CDR2 FYNNEI. V was clipped by 6 bases and J by 4 bases, with 15 bases between them. The CDR3 runs to 14 residues. The CDR3 reads CASRIQGISYGYTF. DNA for the CDR3: TGTGCCAGCAGGATACAGGGAATTAGCTATGGCTACACCTTC.

This CDR3 is CASSLGGHRGSVQFF. The CDR3 DNA sequence: TGCGCCAGCAGCTTGGGCGGGCACAGGGGATCTGTGCAGTTCTTC. V is TRBV5-1 and J is TRBJ2-1; 7 nucleotides line up with TRBD1. V was pared by 0 bases and J by 12 bases, with 12 bases of the junction left unmatched. From germline, CDR1 is SGHRS and CDR2 YFSETQ. The CDR3 spans 15 residues. Variable domain in full (rest from reference TRBV5-1 and TRBJ2-1): KAGVTQTPRYLIKTRGQQVTLSCSPISGHRSVSWYQQTPGQGLQFLFEYFSETQRNKGNFPGRFSGRQFSNSRSEMNVSTLELGDSALYLCASSLGGHRGSVQFFGPGTRLTVL.

This chain joins TRBV28 and TRBJ1-2, with 7 bases identical to TRBD1. Germline V gene sequence: CDR1 MDHEN, CDR2 SYDVKM. With 10 bases clipped from V and 3 bases from J, the junction kept 8 bases outside the gene matches. The CDR3 length is 13 residues. The DNA for the CDR3 is TGTGCCACCGCGGAAGGGGGCGACTATGGCTACACCTTC. Translation: CATAEGGDYGYTF.